A few counts support the clone carrying this T cell receptor beta chain. Its antigen remains unknown. 13 Jbeta primers and 60 Vbeta primers were used for the PCR. Libraries were prepared by immunoSEQ multiplex PCR; TCRdb keeps only in-frame clonotypes and omits some of them. The sample consists of just over 200,000 clones, just under 70% of them appearing once. This sample stems from a study of cytomegalovirus exposure and HLA in healthy donors. Study conclusions and caveats: Within the data, a cluster of highly shared sequence variants was likely a sequencing artifact. Cytomegalovirus status was reportedly diagnosed by the classifier with high sensitivity and specificity. The study dropped some indistinguishable V segments, TRBV6-2 and TRBV6-3 among them.

Germline CDR1 and CDR2: MNHNS and SASEGT. The CDR3 is 14 amino acids. Trimming took off 4 bases at V and 2 bases at J, with 11 bases between the two ends. Sequencing input: PBMCs. This rearrangement joins TRBV6-1 to TRBJ1-1; D might be TRBD1 (5 bases). This sequence was found in a man aged 35 to 55 in good health and CMV-seropositive. Written as DNA, the CDR3 is TGTGCCAGCAGTGTGTGGCAGGGCAACACTGAAGCTTTCTTT. This sequence encodes CASSVWQGNTEAFF.